The clone carrying this T cell receptor (beta chain) was counted at least ten times. The target antigen is unknown. The sample originates from a study of Graves' ophthalmopathy and Graves' hyperthyroidism. The study's findings and limits: Classification of ophthalmopathy versus stable hyperthyroidism by a 13-signature model yielded around 90% sensitivity and approximately 79% specificity.

Moderate-to-severe activity, CAS ≥3, NOSPECS ≥4 and a duration under 3 months were seen in donors with ophthalmopathy. The authors amplified TCR beta CDR3 regions, and they did so from RNA transcripts for repertoire sequencing. The workflow started with a first-round RT-PCR run with HTBI primers and then moved on to a second-round multiplex PCR. TCRdb used MiXCR to reprocess the multiplex PCR reads, holding one entry per CDR3 protein. The top ten hold about 3.3% of the sample, which has hundreds of thousands of distinct CDR3 sequences, about 38% seen once. The CDR3 is 16 residues long. The J segment lost 6 bases and the V segment lost 5 bases, leaving 10 bases of the junction unmatched. Germline V gene data show CDR1 as SGHTA and CDR2 as FQGNSA.

The chain links TRBV7-2 to TRBJ1-6, with 7 bases lining up with TRBD1. The receptor comes from an adult man with Graves' ophthalmopathy. The material sequenced was peripheral blood. CDR3 nucleotides: TGTGCCAGCAGCCTAATGGGGGGACAGAGTAATTCACCCCTCCACTTT. Residues: CASSLMGGQSNSPLHF.